What follows describes a single T cell receptor beta chain. The antigen is not known. The sample comes from a study of cytomegalovirus exposure and HLA in healthy donors. General observations from the study: Prior analysis indicated that the majority of TCR beta V segments exhibited productivity approximately 87% or approximately 30% of the time. In vitro, three CMV-associated chains proved specific for CMV antigens.

PCR involved 60 Vbeta and 13 Jbeta primers. Assay: immunoSEQ multiplex PCR; the TCRdb copy retains only in-frame clones and omits some. The top ten hold roughly 0.62% of the sample, which has approximately 220,000 clones, about 80% seen once. This CDR3 has 15 residues. V dropped 4 bases and J dropped 0 bases, with 13 bases sitting between them. Germline V CDR1 and CDR2: SGHNT, YENEEA. This receptor was taken from a man aged 18 to 30 in good health and CMV-seronegative. The material sequenced was PBMCs. V usage is TRBV11-3 and J usage is TRBJ2-7, with D unclear. The CDR3 DNA follows: TGTGCCAGCAGCTCGCATTCCGGGTCCTCCTACGAGCAGTACTTC. Residues: CASSSHSGSSYEQYF.